This is a list of T cell receptor beta chains from one sample in a study of cytomegalovirus exposure and HLA in healthy donors. TCRdb's table, derived via immunoSEQ multiplex PCR, lists solely in-frame clones and lacks some. The repertoire has 100,000 or so clones, 75% to 85% of them found once; the top ten carry 4.1%. The sample consisted of PBMCs. The receptors here all came from a female donor in good health and CMV-seropositive. Each CDR3 is given with its conserved first and last residue. D genes are given only for firm matches. Only part of the rows carry a size: once, few, many, or a class if the clone is expanded.

J gene | D gene | V gene | clone size | CDR3 DNA | CDR3 protein
TRBJ1-2 | TRBD1 | TRBV6-1 | - | TGTGCCAGCAGTACCGCAGGGGGTCTGGACTATGGCTACACCTTC | CASSTAGGLDYGYTF
TRBJ2-4 | TRBD2 | TRBV7-9 | - | TGTGCCAGCAGCCTAGGATGGAGGCGGGAGCCAAGGGACATTCAGTACTTC | CASSLGWRREPRDIQYF
TRBJ1-1 | - | TRBV5-4 | once | TGTGCCAGCAGCTTGGGCAGTGCGGGGAACACTGAAGCTTTCTTT | CASSLGSAGNTEAFF
TRBJ2-4 | TRBD2 | TRBV5-6 | - | TGTGCCAGCAGCCCAGGGCTAGCGGGACGTTCTTTCATTCAGTACTTC | CASSPGLAGRSFIQYF
TRBJ2-7 | - | TRBV5-4 | once | TGTGCCAGCAGCTTCGGGGGAAGCTACGAGCAGTACTTC | CASSFGGSYEQYF
TRBJ1-6 | - | TRBV6-1 | - | TGTGCCAGCAGACGGGTCTTATCGGATTCACCCCTCCACTTT | CASRRVLSDSPLHF
TRBJ2-7 | - | TRBV11-2 | - | TGTGCCAGCAGCTTTGGGGGGGCAGGGTACGAGCAGTACTTC | CASSFGGAGYEQYF
TRBJ2-4 | TRBD1 | TRBV19 | few | TGTGCCAGTAGTCCCCTTTTAGGGGACAGGGGGAGAATCGAGTACTTC | CASSPLLGDRGRIEYF
TRBJ2-2 | - | TRBV6-4 | few | TGTGCCAGCACTCCGGTCGGGGGTGAGAACACCGGGGAGCTGTTTTTT | CASTPVGGENTGELFF
TRBJ2-7 | TRBD1 | TRBV6-1 | - | TGTGCCAGCAGTGACATTGACAGGGACGAGCAGTACTTC | CASSDIDRDEQYF
TRBJ2-1 | - | TRBV19 | - | TGTGCCAGTAGTGCTCTCACTGGGAGCTCCTACAATGAGCAGTTCTTC | CASSALTGSSYNEQFF
TRBJ1-5 | - | TRBV2 | - | TGTGCCAGCAGTGACCCGGGGGGTGCCCTCAGCAATCAGCCCCAGCATTTT | CASSDPGGALSNQPQHF
TRBJ2-5 | - | TRBV5-4 | - | TGTGCCAGCAGCTTGGATAGAGAGACCCAGTACTTC | CASSLDRETQYF
TRBJ1-1 | - | TRBV29-1 | - | TGCAGCGCTAAGAACACTGAAGCTTTCTTT | CSAKNTEAFF
TRBJ2-6 | TRBD1 | TRBV7-9 | - | TGTGCCAGCAGCAGACCGGGACAGCTATCTGGGGCCAACGTCCTGACTTTC | CASSRPGQLSGANVLTF
TRBJ2-1 | - | TRBV6-1 | once | TGTGCCACCCCAGAGGGAACCAATGAGCAGTTCTTC | CATPEGTNEQFF
TRBJ2-2 | TRBD2 | TRBV6-5 | - | TGTGCCAGCAGTTTGGGACTAGCGGGAGTCGGGGAGCTGTTTTTT | CASSLGLAGVGELFF
TRBJ2-1 | - | TRBV7-2 | - | TGTGCCAGCAGCCTGTCGGGGGGCCGGTGGAATGAGCAGTTCTTC | CASSLSGGRWNEQFF
TRBJ1-2 | TRBD1 | TRBV7-2 | - | TGTGCCAGCAGGATGACAGGGGGCTTTGGCTACACCTTC | CASRMTGGFGYTF
TRBJ1-2 | TRBD1 | TRBV6-6 | - | TGTGCCAGCACCACCCAGGGCAGGGGGTTTGGCTACACCTTC | CASTTQGRGFGYTF
TRBJ2-7 | TRBD2 | TRBV4-2 | - | TGTGCCAGCAGCCAGAGTTCGGGACTAGCGGGGGGCCGCTACAACGAGCAGTACTTC | CASSQSSGLAGGRYNEQYF
TRBJ2-7 | - | TRBV2 | - | TGTGCCAGCCCCCCAAAAATACGGGTCTACGAGCAGTACTTC | CASPPKIRVYEQYF
TRBJ2-5 | TRBD2 | TRBV5-6 | - | TGTGCCAGCAGCCCCCTAACGGGAGGGGGTGAGACCCAGTACTTC | CASSPLTGGGETQYF
TRBJ2-3 | - | TRBV14 | few | TGTGCCAGCAGCCTCCGAGGACAGAGCACAGATACGCAGTATTTT | CASSLRGQSTDTQYF
TRBJ1-4 | - | TRBV6-1 | - | TGTGCCAGCAGTGAAGGACAGAGAAATGAAAAACTGTTTTTT | CASSEGQRNEKLFF
TRBJ2-5 | - | TRBV30 | - | TGTGCCTCGTCCTTCAGGGAGACCCAGTACTTC | CASSFRETQYF
TRBJ2-2 | TRBD1 | TRBV6-5 | - | TGTGCCACACGGACAGGGGTGAGCACCGGGGAGCTGTTTTTT | CATRTGVSTGELFF
TRBJ2-5 | TRBD2 | TRBV7-9 | - | TGTGCCAGCAGCAGCGGGATTGAGACCCAGTACTTC | CASSSGIETQYF
TRBJ2-1 | TRBD1 | TRBV6-4 | - | TGTGCCAGCAGTGATAACAGGGGGCACGGCTATGAGCAGTTCTTC | CASSDNRGHGYEQFF
TRBJ1-1 | - | TRBV10-3 | - | TGTGCCACCTCGGGAGGGATTAACACTGAAGCTTTCTTT | CATSGGINTEAFF
TRBJ2-7 | - | TRBV6-5 | - | TGTGCCAGCAGTTACCTCCGGGGGTCCTACGAGCAGTACTTC | CASSYLRGSYEQYF